This T cell receptor beta chain was captured by sequencing in a study of blood T cell repertoires in COVID-19. The protocol was immunoSEQ multiplex PCR, while the TCRdb copy is restricted to in-frame clones and leaves out a portion. This table holds some 300,000 clones, 87% found once. Trimming cost V 5 bases and J 1 base, with 14 bases left between them. The CDR3 is 15 residues long. CDR1 is LNHDA, CDR2 SQIVND, per germline (reference sequence). The TCR originated in a man between 18 and 29 years old with active or convalescent COVID-19. The V call is TRBV19, the J call TRBJ1-1, with D perhaps matching TRBD1 (6 bases). The sequenced material came from peripheral blood. The CDR3 nucleotides read TGTGCCAGTAGTCCCGGGGGGGGCAGGAACACTGAAGCTTTCTTT. Its protein is CASSPGGGRNTEAFF.